This T cell receptor beta chain was identified in a study of shared clonotypes between healthy human individuals. This CDR3 has 16 amino acids. Per the germline V gene, CDR1 is LGHNA and CDR2 is YSLEER. Trimming took 1 base from V and 0 from J, leaving 13 bases between them. In the naive CD8 group, cells lacked CD45RO and were positively selected for CCR7, so terminally differentiated effector memory CD45RA+ cells were left out. The table came from immunoSEQ multiplex PCR; TCRdb's copy has only in-frame clones and leaves some out. The table includes roughly 2,000,000 clones, roughly 94% detected once.

This TCR was sampled from a man between 18 and 29 years old in good health. The chain links TRBV4-3 to TRBJ2-7; TRBD1 might be the D (6 bases). Input material: naive CD8+ T cells sorted from blood. The CDR3 region is CASSQAATGFSYEQYF. The CDR3 DNA reads TGCGCCAGCAGCCAAGCCGCGACAGGATTCTCCTACGAGCAGTACTTC.